One and the same sample provided the 18 T cell receptor beta chains below, sequenced in a study. MiXCR, run by TCRdb on the 5' RACE reads, gives a single entry per CDR3 protein. This table has roughly 52,000 distinct CDR3 sequences, 17% appearing once. The sample was naive CD4+ T cells sorted from blood. As for subset: naive CD4+ T cells, CD4+CD45RA+CD25-. Source of these receptors: a female donor with breast cancer.

The chain couples TRBV24-1 to TRBJ1-1; no clear D. The CDR3 is 14 amino acids. Trimming took off 4 bases at V and 1 base at J, with 9 bases between the two ends. CDR1 is KGHDR and CDR2 is SFDVKD in the germline V gene. CDR3 sequence (DNA): TGTGCCACCAGTGACTACAATGAGAACACTGAAGCTTTCTTT. Amino acids: CATSDYNENTEAFF.

This clonotype was picked up a small number of times. This chain joins TRBV12-3 or TRBV12-4 and TRBJ2-5, with D uncertain. Trimming cost V 6 bases and J 8 bases, with 13 bases left between them. The CDR3 extends over 12 amino acids. CDR3 in DNA: TGTGCCAGCAGCCCGCTTGAGGCCACCCAGTACTTC. Translating gives CASSPLEATQYF.

This clonotype was picked up a small number of times. A much larger clone differs from this one at a single base, so this may be a read error. The chain joins TRBV6-6 to TRBJ2-3; D is unresolved. Germline V gene data show CDR1 as MNHNY and CDR2 as SVGAGI (reference sequence). The CDR3 has 14 amino acids. DNA of the CDR3: TGTGCCAGCAAACCGACGGTCAGCACAGCTACGCAGTATTTT. Translation: CASKPTVSTATQYF.

This chain joins TRBV5-1 and TRBJ2-4; a possible D gene is TRBD2 (5 bases). The CDR3 runs 13 residues. Trimming took 4 bases from V and 9 from J, leaving 14 bases between them. Germline assignment: CDR1 SGHRS and CDR2 YFSETQ. CDR3 amino acids: CASSPSLEGIQYF. In nucleotides, the CDR3 is TGCGCCAGCAGCCCCTCACTAGAGGGCATTCAGTACTTC. The complete variable domain, with remaining parts taken from reference TRBV5-1 and TRBJ2-4, reads KAGVTQTPRYLIKTRGQQVTLSCSPISGHRSVSWYQQTPGQGLQFLFEYFSETQRNKGNFPGRFSGRQFSNSRSEMNVSTLELGDSALYLCASSPSLEGIQYFGAGTRLSVL.

The CDR3 DNA is TGCAGTGCTGCTAGCGGGAGGGCTTTTATTTACGAGCAGTACTTC. It translates to CSAASGRAFIYEQYF. The rearrangement uses TRBV20-1 and TRBJ2-7; 12 nucleotides line up with TRBD2. The J segment lost 4 bases and the V segment lost 5 bases, leaving 9 bases of the junction unmatched. The CDR3 spans 15 residues. Germline lookup yields CDR1 DFQATT and CDR2 SNEGSKA (reference sequence).

The table lists this clonotype with a few counts. The V and J genes are TRBV10-3 and TRBJ2-1; 11 bases align to TRBD2. The CDR3 sequence is 14 residues long. Germline V lookup: CDR1 ENHRY, CDR2 SYGVKD. The J segment lost 5 bases and the V segment lost 6 bases, leaving 3 bases of the junction unmatched. CDR3 bases: TGTGCCATCAGGGGACTAGCGGACCACAATGAGCAGTTCTTC. Translation gives CAIRGLADHNEQFF.

A note on this clonotype: This may come from a read error, since a much larger clone is one base off. The chain joins TRBV20-1 to TRBJ1-3; a possible D gene is TRBD1 (5 bases). Trimming shortened V by 0 bases and J by 3 bases, and 12 bases separated the two germline ends. This CDR3 has 15 residues. The germline CDR1 and CDR2 sequences are DFQATT and SNEGSKA (reference sequence). In DNA form, the CDR3 reads TGCAGTGCTAGAGATGAGGCCAGGGATGGAAACACCATATATTTT. It translates to CSARDEARDGNTIYF.

The rearrangement links TRBV7-8 to TRBJ2-2, with no clear D. The CDR3 totals 16 residues. V dropped 1 base and J dropped 0 bases, with 9 bases sitting between them. From germline, CDR1 is SGHVS and CDR2 FQNEAQ. CDR3 DNA: TGTGCCAGCAGCTTAGATACCGCTACGAACACCGGGGAGCTGTTTTTT. Translation: CASSLDTATNTGELFF.

This clonotype came up a few times. The chain carries TRBV12-3 or TRBV12-4 and TRBJ1-1, with no clear D. The CDR3 contains 13 residues. Trimming took off 3 bases at V and 5 bases at J, with 10 bases between the two ends. CDR3 residues: CASSFSFQTEAFF. The CDR3 DNA is TGTGCCAGCAGTTTCTCATTTCAAACTGAAGCTTTCTTT.

There are many counts of this clonotype. The V and J genes are TRBV12-3 or TRBV12-4 and TRBJ1-1; a weak D match, TRBD1 (6 bases). V was cut by 3 bases and J by 9 bases, with 14 bases left in between. The CDR3 loop spans 13 amino acids. The CDR3 DNA sequence: TGTGCCAGCAGTTTGATGTCAGGGGCGCAAGCTTTCTTT. Translating gives CASSLMSGAQAFF.

The chain is built from TRBV18 and TRBJ1-2, with TRBD1 matching over 8 bases. Losses at the gene ends were 6 bases for V and 8 bases for J; bases not matched to a gene: 11. The CDR3 is 14 amino acids. Per germline, CDR1 KGHSH and CDR2 LQKENI. CDR3 sequence: CASSQDRADGGYTF. CDR3 DNA sequence: TGTGCCAGCTCGCAGGACAGGGCTGATGGCGGCTACACCTTC.

The sample holds one count of this clonotype. This sequence joins TRBV29-1 and TRBJ1-1; D may be TRBD1 (6 bases). This CDR3 is built from 15 residues. V was shortened by 0 bases and J by 0 bases, with 11 bases between the two germline ends. Germline CDR1 SQVTM, CDR2 ANQGSEA. The CDR3 is CSVEDLGHMNTEAFF. CDR3 DNA sequence: TGCAGCGTTGAAGATCTGGGACACATGAACACTGAAGCTTTCTTT.

V and J are TRBV11-3 and TRBJ1-3; D is ambiguous. Deletions cut 5 bases from V and 0 bases from J, with 14 bases between. The V gene's germline CDR1 is SGHNT and CDR2 YENEEA. This CDR3 is 16 amino acids long. CDR3 coding DNA: TGTGCCAGCAGCCCAACCGGACCGGTCTCTGGAAACACCATATATTTT. It is translated as CASSPTGPVSGNTIYF.

The DNA for the CDR3 is TGTGCCAGCAGCGCGCGACAGGGAGTGGGCACAGATACGCAGTATTTT. The encoded protein is CASSARQGVGTDTQYF. This chain joins TRBV9 and TRBJ2-3, with 7 bases identical to TRBD1. J lost 1 base, V lost 3 bases, and 8 bases had no gene match. Germline CDR1 is SGDLS and CDR2 is YYNGEE. The CDR3 loop spans 16 amino acids. The variable domain in full, with the rest retrieved from reference TRBV9 and TRBJ2-3, is DSGVTQTPKHLITATGQRVTLRCSPRSGDLSVYWYQQSLDQGLQFLIQYYNGEERAKGNILERFSAQQFPDLHSELNLSSLELGDSALYFCASSARQGVGTDTQYFGPGTRLTVL.

A word on this clonotype: A much larger clone sits a single nucleotide away, making a read error possible. V gene TRBV20-1 combines with J gene TRBJ2-7; D is perhaps TRBD2 (7 bases). V lost 4 bases to trimming and J lost 5 bases, with 15 bases between them. This CDR3 has 13 residues. The germline V gene has CDR1 DFQATT and CDR2 SNEGSKA (reference sequence). CDR3 nucleotide sequence: TGCAGTGCTAAACGGGGGGCCGGCGACGAGCAGTACTTC. This translates into CSAKRGAGDEQYF.

CDR3 amino acids: CASSEKLGTGITQHF. For the CDR3, the DNA is TGCGCCAGCAGCGAGAAATTGGGGACAGGGATTACTCAGCATTTT. This sequence joins TRBV4-3 and TRBJ1-5; 9 bases align to TRBD1. This CDR3 has 15 amino acids. CDR1 and CDR2 (germline): LGHNA, YSLEER. The V and J ends lost 5 bases and 13 bases, in that order; junction bases with no gene match: 15.

This clonotype occurred a few times. The chain uses TRBV6-5 and TRBJ1-1; 8 bases match TRBD1. Germline assignment: CDR1 MNHEY and CDR2 SVGAGI. CDR3 length: 15 amino acids. J was trimmed by 1 base and V by 2 bases; bases with no gene match: 3. The CDR3 spells CASSYHGTGNTEAFF. The DNA for the CDR3 is TGTGCCAGCAGTTACCATGGGACAGGGAACACTGAAGCTTTCTTT.

This clonotype has more than one count but fewer than ten. The chain recombines TRBV12-3 or TRBV12-4 with TRBJ2-1; TRBD2 matches 7 bases. The CDR3 is made up of 14 amino acids. The V gene end was trimmed by 5 bases and the J gene end by 8 bases; junction bases not matched to a gene: 9. CDR3 DNA: TGTGCCAGCAGTCCATGGACTAGAGGCGATGAGCAGTTCTTC. It yields the protein CASSPWTRGDEQFF.